The 9 T cell receptor beta chains below were found in one sample sequenced in a study of blood T cell repertoires in COVID-19. Produced via immunoSEQ multiplex PCR; TCRdb's table is partial and in-frame only. Of 55,000 or so clones in the sample, 87% were seen once. The sample was peripheral blood. Receptors were obtained from a man between 60 and 75 years old with active or convalescent COVID-19.

The genes are TRBV5-6 and TRBJ1-3; D gene uncertain. Trimming cost V 4 bases and J 2 bases, with 10 bases left between them. The CDR3 extends over 14 amino acids. Germline CDR1 is SGHDT and CDR2 is YYEEEE. The CDR3 region has the DNA TGTGCCAGCAGCCCCGACTTTGCTGGAAACACCATATATTTT. As protein: CASSPDFAGNTIYF. The whole variable domain, filled in from reference TRBV5-6 and TRBJ1-3, reads DAGVTQSPTHLIKTRGQQVTLRCSPKSGHDTVSWYQQALGQGPQFIFQYYEEEERQRGNFPDRFSGHQFPNYSSELNVNALLLGDSALYLCASSPDFAGNTIYFGEGSWLTVV.

CDR3 sequence (DNA): TGTGCCAGCAGCCCGCCGGCGGGGGCCAACACCGGGGAGCTGTTTTTT. Translation: CASSPPAGANTGELFF. This rearrangement joins TRBV3-1 (or the pseudogene TRBV3-2) to TRBJ2-2, with a possible D match to TRBD2 (7 bases). This CDR3 is built from 16 residues. V was shortened by 4 bases and J by 2 bases, with 14 bases between the two germline ends. Per the germline V gene, CDR1 is LGHDT and CDR2 is YNNKEL (reference sequence).

The rearrangement uses TRBV25-1 and TRBJ1-4, with D possibly being TRBD1 (6 bases). Germline V gene data show CDR1 as MGHDK and CDR2 as SYGVNS. V lost 1 base to trimming and J lost 5 bases, with 11 bases between them. CDR3 length: 15 amino acids. In nucleotides, the CDR3 is TGTGCCAGCAGTGAATCGGGGGGCAAGAATGAAAAACTGTTTTTT. It encodes CASSESGGKNEKLFF.

This clone was counted only a few times. The CDR3 nucleotides read TGTGCCAGTAGAGCAACGAGCAATCAGCCCCAGCATTTT. This gives the protein CASRATSNQPQHF. The rearrangement links TRBV19 to TRBJ1-5, with D unclear. Germline loops: CDR1 LNHDA, CDR2 SQIVND (reference sequence). V was pared by 6 bases and J by 1 base, with 7 bases between. The CDR3 has 13 residues.

This clone showed up just once. The V gene is TRBV30, the J gene TRBJ1-3; the match to TRBD1 covers 7 bases. Looked up from germline, CDR1 is GTSNPN and CDR2 is SVGIG (reference sequence). V lost 5 bases to trimming and J lost 2 bases; unmatched junction nucleotides: 9. The CDR3 length is 15 residues. CDR3 in amino acids: CAWAKRQGTGNTIYF. The CDR3, as DNA: TGTGCCTGGGCAAAGAGACAGGGTACTGGAAACACCATATATTTT.

The chain links TRBV5-1 to TRBJ1-4, with D possibly TRBD1 on 5 matching bases. Trimming took 0 bases from V and 3 from J, leaving 6 bases between them. Per the germline V gene, CDR1 is SGHRS and CDR2 is YFSETQ. The CDR3 consists of 14 residues. The CDR3 DNA sequence: TGCGCCAGCAGCTTGGTAGGGGCTAATGAAAAACTGTTTTTT. This codes for CASSLVGANEKLFF.

This chain joins TRBV19 and TRBJ2-1; TRBD2 matches 12 bases. This CDR3 has 18 amino acids. Germline CDR1 is LNHDA and CDR2 is SQIVND (reference sequence). The V gene end was trimmed by 6 bases and the J gene end by 9 bases; junction bases not matched to a gene: 18. The CDR3 DNA follows: TGTGCCAGTAGACTATCGGGACTAGCGGGCGGAACGCCGGCTGAGCAGTTCTTC. As protein: CASRLSGLAGGTPAEQFF.

V gene TRBV15 combines with J gene TRBJ1-5, with TRBD1 matching over 8 bases. The V gene end was trimmed by 3 bases and the J gene end by 4 bases; junction bases not matched to a gene: 8. The length of the CDR3 is 16 residues. The germline gives CDR1 LNHNV, CDR2 YYDKDF (reference sequence). The CDR3 DNA sequence: TGTGCCACCAGCAGGGTAGCTACAGGGGGAAATCAGCCCCAGCATTTT. Its translation is CATSRVATGGNQPQHF.

V is TRBV9 and J is TRBJ2-5; 9 bases are a match to TRBD2. The V and J ends lost 4 bases and 5 bases, in that order; junction bases with no gene match: 6. CDR3 size: 14 residues. Germline V gene sequence: CDR1 SGDLS, CDR2 YYNGEE. The CDR3 here is CASSPRTSEETQYF. CDR3 bases: TGTGCCAGCAGCCCCCGGACTAGCGAGGAGACCCAGTACTTC.